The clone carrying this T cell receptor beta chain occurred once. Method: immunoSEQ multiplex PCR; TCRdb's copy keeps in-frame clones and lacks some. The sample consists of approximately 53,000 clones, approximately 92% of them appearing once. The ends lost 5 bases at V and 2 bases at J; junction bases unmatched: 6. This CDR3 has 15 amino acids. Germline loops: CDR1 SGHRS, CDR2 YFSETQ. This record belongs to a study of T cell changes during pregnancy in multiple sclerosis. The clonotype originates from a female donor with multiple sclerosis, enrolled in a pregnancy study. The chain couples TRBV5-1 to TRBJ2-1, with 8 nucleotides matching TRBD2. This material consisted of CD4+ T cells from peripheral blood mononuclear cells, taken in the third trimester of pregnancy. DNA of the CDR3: TGCGCCAGCAGGGACAGCGGGGGCCCCTACAATGAGCAGTTCTTC. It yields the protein CASRDSGGPYNEQFF.